The rows below give T cell receptor beta chains drawn from one sample of a study of cytomegalovirus exposure and HLA in healthy donors. Profiling relied on immunoSEQ multiplex PCR, and the TCRdb table lists in-frame clones only, not all of them. The sample has 130,000 or so clones; over 60% are singletons. The source material was PBMCs. These receptor sequences come from a woman aged 60 to 75 in good health and CMV-seronegative. Each CDR3 is given with its conserved first and last residue. Fields, in order: V gene, J gene, CDR3 protein.

v_call: TRBV29-1
j_call: TRBJ1-2
cdr3_aa: CSVEDWVRGTYGYTF

v_call: TRBV6-5
j_call: TRBJ1-2
cdr3_aa: CASTPGVNYGYTF

v_call: TRBV9
j_call: TRBJ2-5
cdr3_aa: CASSPGALQETQYF

v_call: TRBV7-9
j_call: TRBJ2-1
cdr3_aa: CASSPAGLVLEQFF

v_call: TRBV5-1
j_call: TRBJ2-2
cdr3_aa: CASSTLAGATTGELFF

v_call: TRBV10-1
j_call: TRBJ2-1
cdr3_aa: CASSEGSEQFF

v_call: TRBV27
j_call: TRBJ1-6
cdr3_aa: CASSQIGTALSPLHF

v_call: TRBV4-1
j_call: TRBJ2-1
cdr3_aa: CASSQGDRVYEQFF

v_call: TRBV7-3
j_call: TRBJ2-5
cdr3_aa: CASSSQNLPQETQYF

v_call: TRBV18
j_call: TRBJ1-1
cdr3_aa: CASSPGTGRAFF

v_call: TRBV18
j_call: TRBJ1-5
cdr3_aa: CASSLNTGSEPQHF

v_call: TRBV7-3
j_call: TRBJ2-1
cdr3_aa: CASSSRKSGGLSYNEQFF

v_call: TRBV7-3
j_call: TRBJ2-7
cdr3_aa: CASRAQNYEQYF

v_call: TRBV28
j_call: TRBJ1-2
cdr3_aa: CASRLGPYGYTF

v_call: TRBV27
j_call: TRBJ1-2
cdr3_aa: CASSFSRVNYGYTF

v_call: TRBV5-6
j_call: TRBJ1-2
cdr3_aa: CASSGDRGFSYGYTF

v_call: TRBV27
j_call: TRBJ2-1
cdr3_aa: CASNGGGYDHTNYNEQFF

v_call: TRBV2
j_call: TRBJ2-2
cdr3_aa: CASSGTGGITGELFF

v_call: TRBV18
j_call: TRBJ2-3
cdr3_aa: CASSPRGGTDTQYF

v_call: TRBV4-1
j_call: TRBJ2-1
cdr3_aa: CASSQPGLAIIEQFF

v_call: TRBV7-9
j_call: TRBJ1-2
cdr3_aa: CSSSLLTRTGVGYTF

v_call: TRBV28
j_call: TRBJ1-4
cdr3_aa: CASSSPGGSDEKLFF

v_call: TRBV11-2
j_call: TRBJ2-4
cdr3_aa: CASSPAGAKNIQYF

v_call: TRBV4-2
j_call: TRBJ2-7
cdr3_aa: CASSQGLAGGDYEQYF

v_call: TRBV29-1
j_call: TRBJ1-1
cdr3_aa: CSVAGLAPVNTEAFF

v_call: TRBV11-2
j_call: TRBJ1-2
cdr3_aa: CASSPVFRASGYTF

v_call: TRBV7-8
j_call: TRBJ1-1
cdr3_aa: CASSSDLRGGTEAFF